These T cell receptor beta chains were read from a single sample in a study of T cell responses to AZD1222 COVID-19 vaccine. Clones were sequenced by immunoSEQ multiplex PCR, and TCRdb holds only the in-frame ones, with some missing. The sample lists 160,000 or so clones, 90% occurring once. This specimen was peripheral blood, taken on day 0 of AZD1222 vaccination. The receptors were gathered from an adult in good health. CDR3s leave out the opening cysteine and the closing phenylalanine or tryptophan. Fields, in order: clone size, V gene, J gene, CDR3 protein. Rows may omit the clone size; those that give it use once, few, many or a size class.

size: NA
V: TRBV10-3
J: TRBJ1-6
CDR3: AISRRGLGFDSPLH

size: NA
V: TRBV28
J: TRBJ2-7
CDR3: ATSTPILYEQY

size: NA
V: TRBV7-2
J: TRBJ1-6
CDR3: ASRDREDNSPLH

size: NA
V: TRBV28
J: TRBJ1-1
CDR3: ASAGDTGTEAF

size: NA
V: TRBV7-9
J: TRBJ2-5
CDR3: ASSEPKSGETQY

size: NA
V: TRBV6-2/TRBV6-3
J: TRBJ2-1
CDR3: ASSYTGLAGI

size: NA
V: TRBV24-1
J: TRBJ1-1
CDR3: ATRKGANTEAF

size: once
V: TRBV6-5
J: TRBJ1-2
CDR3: ASSSDKIGQIYGYT

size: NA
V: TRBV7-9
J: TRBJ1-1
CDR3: ASSLVDGTEAF

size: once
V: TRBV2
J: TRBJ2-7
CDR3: ASKEVKNTYEQY

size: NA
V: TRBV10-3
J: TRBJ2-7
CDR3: AISETSGSSYEQY

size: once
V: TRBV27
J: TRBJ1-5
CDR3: ASSLSGADSNQPQH

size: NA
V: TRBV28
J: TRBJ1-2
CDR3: ASSSPHQEGDYGYT

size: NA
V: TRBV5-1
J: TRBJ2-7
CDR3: ASRAPGPTPLEQY

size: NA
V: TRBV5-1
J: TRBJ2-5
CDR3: ASSLEFASGGRGETQY

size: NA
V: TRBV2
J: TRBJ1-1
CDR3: ASTIYRVSTEAF

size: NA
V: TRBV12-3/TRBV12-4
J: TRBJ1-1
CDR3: ASSRLTEAF

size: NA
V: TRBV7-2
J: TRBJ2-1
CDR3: ASSFSAVGAAYNEQF

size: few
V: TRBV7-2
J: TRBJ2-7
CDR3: ASSLLARWGTYEQY

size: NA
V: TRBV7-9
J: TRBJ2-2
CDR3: ASSLGDRAGGELF

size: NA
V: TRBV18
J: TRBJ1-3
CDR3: ASSLGTGRNTIY

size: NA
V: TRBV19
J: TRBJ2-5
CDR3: ASSIMVTGEETQY